One and the same sample provided the 9 T cell receptor beta chains below, sequenced in a study of cytomegalovirus exposure and HLA in healthy donors. The method was immunoSEQ multiplex PCR; TCRdb's version includes in-frame clones alone and lacks a portion of them. This sample has about 130,000 clones, with about 91% found just once. The sample taken for sequencing was PBMCs. The receptors derive from a woman between 18 and 30 years old in good health and CMV-seropositive.

The V gene is TRBV13, the J gene TRBJ1-6, with TRBD1 matching over 7 bases. From germline, CDR1 is PRHDT and CDR2 FYEKMQ (reference sequence). The CDR3 runs 16 residues. Germline trimming cut 5 bases from V and 5 bases from J; bases unmatched to any gene: 9. The CDR3 reads CASSPGGQSNNSPLHF. The CDR3 DNA follows: TGTGCCAGCAGCCCCGGGGGACAGAGTAATAATTCACCCCTCCACTTT.

As DNA, the CDR3 is TGCGCCAGCAGCCAAGAGGACAGGGGAAGAAGCACAGATACGCAGTATTTT. It translates to CASSQEDRGRSTDTQYF. The chain joins TRBV4-3 to TRBJ2-3; 9 bases are a match to TRBD1. Germline V gene data show CDR1 as LGHNA and CDR2 as YSLEER. This CDR3 has 17 amino acids. V lost 0 bases and J lost 0; bases outside the gene matches: 4.

J is TRBJ2-3 and V is TRBV10-1; perhaps TRBD2 as D (5 bases). The V end was cut by 3 bases, the J end by 1 base, with 8 bases between. This CDR3 contains 14 residues. The germline gives CDR1 WNHNN, CDR2 SYGVQD (reference sequence). CDR3 sequence reads: CASSDAGGTDTQYF. The CDR3, as DNA: TGCGCCAGCAGTGATGCGGGCGGCACAGATACGCAGTATTTT.

This clone is a singleton in its sample. The rearrangement uses TRBV12-2 and TRBJ2-1; the table's TRBD2 call for D was not verified on the DNA. TRBV12-2 is flagged as a pseudogene. The CDR3 totals 15 residues. Written as DNA, the CDR3 is TGTGCAAGTCGCTTAGGGGTCGGGGGGGCCGATGAGCAGTTCTTC. The encoded protein is CASRLGVGGADEQFF.

The genes are TRBV5-5 and TRBJ1-4; D remains ambiguous. This CDR3 has 14 amino acids. Trimming pared 0 bases from V and 5 bases from J, leaving 8 bases between. Germline CDR1 and CDR2: SGHKS and YYEKEE (reference sequence). CDR3 region: CASSLGRGNEKLFF. CDR3 nucleotide sequence: TGTGCCAGCAGCTTGGGGCGGGGAAATGAAAAACTGTTTTTT.

The rearrangement links TRBV7-6 to TRBJ1-1; D might be TRBD1 (6 bases). The germline gives CDR1 SGHVS, CDR2 FNYEAQ. Trimming took off 4 bases at V and 4 bases at J, with 22 bases between the two ends. The CDR3 length is 17 residues. The DNA for the CDR3 is TGTGCCAGCAGCTCCCACAGGGAAGGTACCCTACGCACTGAAGCTTTCTTT. Encoded protein: CASSSHREGTLRTEAFF.

This clone was seen a handful of times. The chain employs TRBV2 and TRBJ1-2; 8 bases map to TRBD1. Trimming removed 8 bases from V and 6 bases from J; junction bases left unmatched: 8. The CDR3 extends over 13 amino acids. Germline V lookup: CDR1 SNHLY, CDR2 FYNNEI. CDR3 bases: TGTGCCAGCGTCAGGGGGCGATGGCATGGCTACACCTTC. Encoded protein: CASVRGRWHGYTF.

The rearrangement uses TRBV7-6 and TRBJ2-7; 7 bases are a match to TRBD1. V gave up 4 bases and J gave up 5 bases; unmatched junction bases: 11. This CDR3 spans 15 amino acids. Germline CDR1 SGHVS, CDR2 FNYEAQ. The CDR3 DNA follows: TGTGCCAGCAGCTCCCCCACAGCAGGGGGTAACGAGCAGTACTTC. The encoded protein is CASSSPTAGGNEQYF.

The J gene is TRBJ1-5, the V gene TRBV14, with D unresolved. CDR1 and CDR2 (germline): SGHDN, FVKESK. This CDR3 region has 17 residues. V shed 4 bases and J shed 0 bases, with 16 bases lying between them. As DNA, the CDR3 is TGTGCCAGCAGCCCCCCAGGCCCAGTTTATAGCAATCAGCCCCAGCATTTT. It encodes CASSPPGPVYSNQPQHF.